This passage covers 8 T cell receptor beta chains from one sample sequenced in a study of sequential checkpoint blockade in melanoma. The treatment was: randomized to nivolumab then ipilimumab (arm A) or the reverse (arm B). Measured with immunoSEQ multiplex PCR; TCRdb has only the in-frame clones, and not every one. Of around 30,000 clones detected, less than 90% appear once; the ten largest clones hold roughly 22%. This material consisted of CD8+ T cells sorted from blood (inferred from file names), taken from a patient given nivolumab and ipilimumab in sequence. Receptor source: a human donor with melanoma.

The chain links TRBV7-2 to TRBJ2-3; 9 nucleotides agree with TRBD2. V was clipped by 5 bases and J by 2 bases; unmatched bases: 17. The CDR3 loop spans 19 amino acids. The germline V gene has CDR1 SGHTA and CDR2 FQGNSA. The CDR3 DNA is TGTGCCAGCAGCGAACCCGGGACTAGCCCAATCCTTTTCACAGATACGCAGTATTTT. This translates into CASSEPGTSPILFTDTQYF.

The count of this clone is one. V and J are TRBV5-5 and TRBJ2-3, with 8 bases lining up with TRBD1. The CDR3 extends over 15 amino acids. The J segment lost 5 bases and the V segment lost 4 bases, leaving 9 bases of the junction unmatched. Germline CDR1 is SGHKS and CDR2 is YYEKEE (reference sequence). The CDR3: CASSLGQGLGDTQYF. The CDR3, as DNA: TGTGCCAGCAGCCTCGGACAGGGTTTAGGAGATACGCAGTATTTT.

This chain joins TRBV7-2 and TRBJ2-7, with 7 nucleotides matching TRBD1. V lost 5 bases, J lost 0 bases, and 7 bases stayed unmatched. In germline, CDR1 is SGHTA, CDR2 FQGNSA. CDR3 length: 15 amino acids. The CDR3 nucleotides are TGTGCCAGCAGCCTACGACAGGGAACCTCCTACGAGCAGTACTTC. Residues: CASSLRQGTSYEQYF.

The chain employs TRBV13 and TRBJ1-2; tentative D call: TRBD1 (5 bases). With 7 bases removed from V and 5 bases from J, the gap between germline ends came to 29 bases. This CDR3 contains 18 residues. CDR1 and CDR2 (germline): PRHDT, FYEKMQ (reference sequence). CDR3 protein: CASILGHGLSSLTYGYTF. In DNA, the CDR3 is TGTGCCAGCATCCTAGGACATGGCCTAAGTAGCCTTACATATGGCTACACCTTC.

The V gene is TRBV4-2, the J gene TRBJ1-4; D remains ambiguous. Germline-derived CDR1 and CDR2 are LGHNA and YNFKEQ. Trimming pared 5 bases from V and 6 bases from J, leaving 7 bases between. The CDR3 runs 12 residues. The CDR3 loop reads CASSFPDEKLFF. The CDR3 DNA reads TGTGCCAGCAGCTTCCCGGATGAAAAACTGTTTTTT.

The chain links TRBV27 to TRBJ1-5; D may be TRBD1 (6 bases). The CDR3 consists of 14 residues. From germline, CDR1 is MNHEY and CDR2 SMNVEV (reference sequence). V lost 2 bases and J 4 bases, leaving 9 bases between the germline ends. The CDR3 nucleotides are TGTGCCAGCAGTTTAAGGGGGTGGAATCAGCCCCAGCATTTT. Translated, it gives CASSLRGWNQPQHF.

This clone was detected once. The chain uses TRBV7-8 and TRBJ1-2; no clear D. Germline V gene data show CDR1 as SGHVS and CDR2 as FQNEAQ. Trimming took off 5 bases at V and 3 bases at J, with 7 bases between the two ends. The CDR3 sequence is 12 residues long. CDR3 bases: TGTGCCAGCAGCCCCGGTCACTATGGCTACACCTTC. Translated, it gives CASSPGHYGYTF.

This clone appeared once. The chain couples TRBV19 to TRBJ1-2; a possible D gene is TRBD1 (6 bases). This CDR3 region has 13 residues. Trimming took 3 bases from V and 7 from J, leaving 12 bases between them. CDR1 and CDR2 (germline): LNHDA, SQIVND (reference sequence). DNA for the CDR3: TGTGCCAGTAGTATGTCGGACAGTCCTGGCTACACCTTC. As protein: CASSMSDSPGYTF.